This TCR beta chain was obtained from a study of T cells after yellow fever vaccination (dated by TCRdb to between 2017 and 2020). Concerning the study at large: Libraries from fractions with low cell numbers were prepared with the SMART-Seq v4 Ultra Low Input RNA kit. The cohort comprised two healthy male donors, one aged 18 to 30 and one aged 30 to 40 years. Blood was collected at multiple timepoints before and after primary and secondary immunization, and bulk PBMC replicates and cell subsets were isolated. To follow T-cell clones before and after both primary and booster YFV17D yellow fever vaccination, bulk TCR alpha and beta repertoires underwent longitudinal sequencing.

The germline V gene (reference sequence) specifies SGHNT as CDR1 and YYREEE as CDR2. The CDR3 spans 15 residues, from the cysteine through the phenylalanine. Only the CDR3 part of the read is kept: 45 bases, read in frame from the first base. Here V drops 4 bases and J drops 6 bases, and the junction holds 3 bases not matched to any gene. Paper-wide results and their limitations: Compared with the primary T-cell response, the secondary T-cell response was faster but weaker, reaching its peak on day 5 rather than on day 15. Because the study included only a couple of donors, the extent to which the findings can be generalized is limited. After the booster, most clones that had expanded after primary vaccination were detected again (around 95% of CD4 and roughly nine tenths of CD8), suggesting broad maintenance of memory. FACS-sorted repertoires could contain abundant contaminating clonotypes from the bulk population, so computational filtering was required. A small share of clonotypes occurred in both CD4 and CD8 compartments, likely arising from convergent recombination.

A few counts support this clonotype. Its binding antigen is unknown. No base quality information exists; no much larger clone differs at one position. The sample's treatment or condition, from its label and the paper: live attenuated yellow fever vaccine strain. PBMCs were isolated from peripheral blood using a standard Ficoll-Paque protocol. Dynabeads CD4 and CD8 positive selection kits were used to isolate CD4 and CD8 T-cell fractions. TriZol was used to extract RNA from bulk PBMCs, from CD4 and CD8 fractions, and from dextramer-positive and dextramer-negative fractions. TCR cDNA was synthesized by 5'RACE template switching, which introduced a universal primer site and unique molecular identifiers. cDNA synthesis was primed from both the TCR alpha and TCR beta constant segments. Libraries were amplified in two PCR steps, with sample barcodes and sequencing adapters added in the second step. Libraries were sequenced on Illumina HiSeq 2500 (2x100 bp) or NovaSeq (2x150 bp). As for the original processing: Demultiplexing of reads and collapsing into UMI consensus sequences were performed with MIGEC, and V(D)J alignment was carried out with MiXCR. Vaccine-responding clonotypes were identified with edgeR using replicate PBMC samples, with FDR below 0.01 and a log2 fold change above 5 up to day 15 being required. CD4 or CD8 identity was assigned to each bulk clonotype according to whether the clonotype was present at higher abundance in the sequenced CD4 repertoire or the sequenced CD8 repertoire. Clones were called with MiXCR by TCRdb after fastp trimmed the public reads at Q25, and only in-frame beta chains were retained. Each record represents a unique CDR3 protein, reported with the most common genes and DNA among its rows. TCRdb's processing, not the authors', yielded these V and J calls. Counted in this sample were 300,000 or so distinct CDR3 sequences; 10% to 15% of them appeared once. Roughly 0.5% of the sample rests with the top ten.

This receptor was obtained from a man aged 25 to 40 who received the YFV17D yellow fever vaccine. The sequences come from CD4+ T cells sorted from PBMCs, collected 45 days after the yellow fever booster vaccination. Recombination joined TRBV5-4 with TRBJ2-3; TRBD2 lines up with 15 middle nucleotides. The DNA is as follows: TGTGCCAGCAGCCCCGGGACTAGCGGGAGGGATACGCAGTATTTT. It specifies CASSPGTSGRDTQYF.